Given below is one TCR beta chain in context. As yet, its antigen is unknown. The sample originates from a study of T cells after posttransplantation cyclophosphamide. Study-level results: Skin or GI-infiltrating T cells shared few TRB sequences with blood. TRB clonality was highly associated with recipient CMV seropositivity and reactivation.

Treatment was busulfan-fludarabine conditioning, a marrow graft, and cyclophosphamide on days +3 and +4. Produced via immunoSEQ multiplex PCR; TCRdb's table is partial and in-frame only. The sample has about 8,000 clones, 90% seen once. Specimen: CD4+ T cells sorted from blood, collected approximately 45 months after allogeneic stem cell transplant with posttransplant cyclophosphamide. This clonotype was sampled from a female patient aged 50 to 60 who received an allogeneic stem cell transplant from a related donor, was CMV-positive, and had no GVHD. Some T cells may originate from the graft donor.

The CDR3 nucleotides read TGCGCCAGCAGGGCAGGGGGCTACGAGCAGTACTTC. It codes for CASRAGGYEQYF. The chain links TRBV5-1 to TRBJ2-7, with 7 bases that match TRBD1. J was trimmed by 3 bases and V by 5 bases; bases with no gene match: 2. The CDR3 is 12 amino acids. Germline V CDR1 and CDR2: SGHRS, YFSETQ.